The present T cell receptor beta chain was sequenced within a study of T cells in narcolepsy. Sequencing was performed with immunoSEQ multiplex PCR; in TCRdb, only in-frame clones are kept and a portion is missing. Found here are around 30,000 clones, 81% of them singletons; the top ten hold around 2%. Germline V CDR1 and CDR2: SNHLY, FYNNEI. This CDR3 comprises 11 residues. V was pared by 4 bases and J by 7 bases, with 5 bases between. This chain uses TRBV2 with TRBJ1-5; D uncertain. The TCR originated in a human donor in good health. Specimen: memory (CD45RA-) CD4+ T cells from blood. As DNA, the CDR3 is TGTGCCAGCAGTGGGGGACAGCCCCAGCATTTT. Its protein product is CASSGGQPQHF.